This T cell receptor (beta chain) is from a study of blood T cell repertoires in COVID-19. Background on the study: Specimens from acute and convalescent COVID-19 originated in the United States, Italy and Spain. T cells, B-cell-depleted T cells, or PBMCs supplied cDNA or gDNA.

Participants in the exposed group had met a COVID-19 case in the 2 weeks before joining the study. The method was immunoSEQ multiplex PCR; TCRdb's version includes in-frame clones alone and lacks a portion of them. The table shows under 250,000 clones, with around four fifths occurring only once. Germline trimming cut 2 bases from V and 7 bases from J; bases unmatched to any gene: 5. CDR3 length equals 14 residues. Per germline, CDR1 SGHRS and CDR2 YFSETQ. This TCR was recovered from a woman aged 45-65 years who had been exposed to COVID-19. Source material: PBMCs or T cells enriched from blood (not recorded which). This chain links TRBV5-1 with TRBJ1-4; 7 bases map to TRBD1. CDR3 sequence reads: CASSFGTAVEKLFF. The CDR3 nucleotides are TGCGCCAGCAGCTTCGGGACAGCAGTTGAAAAACTGTTTTTT.